The T cell receptor beta chain described here comes from a study of read filtering for tumor transcriptome and immune sequencing (dated by TCRdb to about 2020). Broadly, across the study: The cohort had some 16 male and approximately 15 female patients with a mean age of roughly 66 years, ranging from roughly 47 to 85. One of the main goals was to work out a read-filtering strategy for immune repertoire data, in particular whether clonotypes backed by only a single read should be removed. By revised international staging, about 8 patients were R-ISS I, roughly 17 were R-ISS II and 6 or 7 were R-ISS III. Using the same bone marrow samples, the study ran both targeted immune repertoire sequencing and bulk whole-transcriptome sequencing and then compared the TCR repertoires from each method. TCR-region mapped reads per sample ranged from about 3.5 to 10.27 million with IR-seq versus only about 85 to 1273 with RNA-seq. After DNase treatment, whole-transcriptome libraries were prepared using the TruSeq RNA Access Library Prep Kit.

Starting from approximately 0.4 ug RNA, TCR libraries were constructed with the Immunoverse kit using molecular barcoded adaptors that cover the alpha/delta and beta/gamma chains. TCR library preparation used the same RNA that went into transcriptome sequencing. TCR libraries were sequenced on an Illumina HiSeq 4000 with 2 x 150 cycles. Regarding the original processing steps: MiXCR aligned TCR reads to human V, D, J and C references and assembled the aligned reads into CDR3 clonotypes, with quality filtering and error correction included. The tcR package in R was used to analyze clonotype counts and gene usage diversity. Raw mapping reads were checked after the RNA-seq reads had been mapped by STAR aligner version 2.5.3a onto the human GRCh37 genome. To test the effect of sequencing depth on detected clonotypes, IR-seq fastq files were randomly downsampled using Seqtk 1.3. TCRdb passed the public sequencing reads through fastp at Q25 and MiXCR, retaining productive beta sequences. When rows share a CDR3 protein, they turn into one entry using the most common DNA and genes. The V and J calls reflect TCRdb's pipeline rather than the authors' work. This sample comprises about 90,000 distinct CDR3 sequences, over 9% of them detected only once. The ten largest clones take up 15% of the sample.

Bone marrow was sampled from every patient at the time of active disease. Ficoll-Hypaque density gradient centrifugation was used to isolate the bone marrow mononuclear cells. Myeloma plasma cells were removed and CD138-negative cells were obtained by negative selection following labeling with CD138 magnetic microbeads on a MACS separator. Flow cytometry with CD138 antibodies on an Attune NxT was used to check how pure the isolated cells were. TRIzol reagent was used to extract total RNA, and a NanoDrop spectrophotometer was used to quantify the extracted RNA. For each patient, the CD138-negative bone marrow sample underwent paired RNA-seq and IR-seq. Points the paper makes about the study in general: Compared with RNA-seq, IR-seq captured clonotypes at much higher depth and more reliably, and a smaller IR-seq throughput was enough to identify most shared clonotypes. The sorted CD138-negative fraction was a mixed bone marrow immune population, not purified T cells. In IR-seq, roughly four fifths of clonotypes but roughly 4% of total reads were represented by single-read clonotypes, whereas in RNA-seq, approximately 70% of clonotypes and more than 35% of reads were represented by single-read clonotypes. The correlation between IR-seq and RNA-seq shared clonotype proportions was increased by removal of single-read clonotypes.

This clonotype was detected ten times or more. What antigen it recognizes has not been identified. No base quality information exists; no much larger clone differs at one position. The TCR originated in a donor aged 40 or older with multiple myeloma. Material for sequencing was a population of CD138-negative cells sorted from bone marrow. Interpreted using the paper, the cell subset or site label stands for: bone marrow mononuclear cells depleted of CD138+ plasma/myeloma cells by negative magnetic selection.

In nucleotides, the sequence is TGCAGTGGGCTAGACATGGATAGCAATCAGCCCCAGCATTTT. Its translation is CSGLDMDSNQPQHF. The V gene is TRBV20-1 and the J gene is TRBJ1-5, with the D segment identity uncertain. The V end loses 7 bases and the J end loses 0 bases, and a stretch of 13 bases separates them. The germline V gene (reference sequence) yields DFQATT for CDR1 and SNEGSKA for CDR2. Inclusive of the bounding cysteine and phenylalanine, the CDR3 is 14 residues long. Only the CDR3 region is kept as DNA, spanning 42 bases read in frame from base 1.